This entry is about one TCR beta chain. One junction end does not reproduce the germline sequence, and a read error may be involved. RNA transcripts gave rise to amplified TCR beta CDR3 regions. First-round RT-PCR targeting the TCR CDR3 was performed with the HTBI primer set. One entry per CDR3 protein, called by TCRdb with MiXCR from the multiplex PCR reads. The profile shows about 510,000 distinct CDR3 sequences, 40% to 50% of them singletons. CDR3 length equals 14 residues. The germline V gene has CDR1 MGHRA and CDR2 YSYEKL. The data are from a study of T cells in Graves' hyperthyroidism and ophthalmopathy.

Sequencing used peripheral blood or thyroid tissue (not recorded which). This chain connects TRBV4-1 to TRBJ2-5, with a weak D call TRBD2 (5 bases). The clonotype originates from an adult woman with Graves' disease, either hyperthyroidism or ophthalmopathy (not recorded which). The CDR3 spells CASSQEGAGEPQYF. Written as DNA, the CDR3 is TGTGCCAGCAGCCAAGAAGGTGCCGGGGAGCCCCAGTACTTC.